This T cell receptor (beta chain) was observed in a study of blood T cell repertoires in COVID-19. The overall study: Samples of COVID-19 (acute and convalescent) were obtained from the United States, Italy and Spain. In each case, the material was cDNA or gDNA derived from T cells, B-cell-depleted T cells, or PBMCs.

Germline loops: CDR1 SGHVS, CDR2 FQNEAQ. Unmatched junction bases numbered 6, after V lost 6 bases and J lost 4 bases. This CDR3 has 14 residues. This clone was found a few times. Original analysis: Amplification of reference gene primers was used by the study to estimate nucleated cell counts. The method was immunoSEQ multiplex PCR; TCRdb's version includes in-frame clones alone and lacks a portion of them. V and J calls and clone size come straight from that table; D and trimming were deduced from the DNA. Here the sample spans 45,000 to 65,000 clones, about four fifths being singletons. The sample consisted of peripheral blood. The sequence was collected from a man between 70 and 80 years old with active COVID-19. The chain employs TRBV7-8 and TRBJ1-2; the match to TRBD1 covers 9 bases. The CDR3 nucleotides read TGTGCCAGCAGTGAGACAGGGGGTGTCTATGGCTACACCTTC. This gives the protein CASSETGGVYGYTF.